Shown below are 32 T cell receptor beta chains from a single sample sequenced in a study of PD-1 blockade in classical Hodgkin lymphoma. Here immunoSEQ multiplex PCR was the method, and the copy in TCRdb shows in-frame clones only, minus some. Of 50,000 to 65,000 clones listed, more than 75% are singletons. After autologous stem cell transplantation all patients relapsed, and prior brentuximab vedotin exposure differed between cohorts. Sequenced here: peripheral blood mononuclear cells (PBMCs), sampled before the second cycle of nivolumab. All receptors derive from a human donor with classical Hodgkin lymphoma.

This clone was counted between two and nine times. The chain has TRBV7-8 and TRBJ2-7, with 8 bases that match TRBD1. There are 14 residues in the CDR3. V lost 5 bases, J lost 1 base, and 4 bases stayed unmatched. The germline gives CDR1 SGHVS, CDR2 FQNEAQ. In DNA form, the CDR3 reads TGTGCCAGCAGCCGGGACAGGAGATCCTACGAGCAGTACTTC. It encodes CASSRDRRSYEQYF.

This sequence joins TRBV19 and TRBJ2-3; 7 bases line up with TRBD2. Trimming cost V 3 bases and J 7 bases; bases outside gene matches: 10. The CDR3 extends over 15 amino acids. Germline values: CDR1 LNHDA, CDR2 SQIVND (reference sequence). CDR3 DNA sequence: TGTGCCAGTAGTATCGCCGGGGGGTCCGGGTATACGCAGTATTTT. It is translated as CASSIAGGSGYTQYF.

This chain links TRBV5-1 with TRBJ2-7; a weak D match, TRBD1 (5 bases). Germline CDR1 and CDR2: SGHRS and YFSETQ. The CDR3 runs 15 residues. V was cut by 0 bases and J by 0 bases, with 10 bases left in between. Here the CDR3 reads CASSLGQTSSYEQYF. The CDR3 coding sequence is TGCGCCAGCAGCTTGGGACAGACCAGCTCCTACGAGCAGTACTTC.

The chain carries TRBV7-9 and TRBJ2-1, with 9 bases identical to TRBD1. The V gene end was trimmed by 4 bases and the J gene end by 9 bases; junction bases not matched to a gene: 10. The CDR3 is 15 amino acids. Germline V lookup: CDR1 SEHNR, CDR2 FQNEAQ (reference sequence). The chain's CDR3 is CASSSPGQGRSEQFF. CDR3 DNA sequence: TGTGCCAGCAGCTCGCCGGGACAGGGAAGGAGTGAGCAGTTCTTC.

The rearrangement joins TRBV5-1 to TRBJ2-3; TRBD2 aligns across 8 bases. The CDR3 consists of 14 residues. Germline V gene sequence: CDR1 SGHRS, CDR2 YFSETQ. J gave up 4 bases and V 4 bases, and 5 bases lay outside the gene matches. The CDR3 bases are TGCGCCAGCAGCCCGGGGACTAGTCCAGATACGCAGTATTTT. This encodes CASSPGTSPDTQYF.

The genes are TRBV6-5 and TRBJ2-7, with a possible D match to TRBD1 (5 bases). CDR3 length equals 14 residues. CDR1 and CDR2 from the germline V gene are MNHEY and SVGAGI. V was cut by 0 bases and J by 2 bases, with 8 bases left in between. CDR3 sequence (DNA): TGTGCCAGCAGTTACTCGCAGGGTCCCTACGAGCAGTACTTC. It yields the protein CASSYSQGPYEQYF.

The CDR3 spells CASSLSMEPQHF. CDR3 DNA sequence: TGTGCCAGCAGCTTAAGCATGGAGCCCCAGCATTTT. This chain connects TRBV7-9 to TRBJ1-5; D gene uncertain. Germline V gene sequence: CDR1 SEHNR, CDR2 FQNEAQ (reference sequence). Trimming took off 2 bases at V and 8 bases at J, with 7 bases between the two ends. CDR3 size: 12 residues.

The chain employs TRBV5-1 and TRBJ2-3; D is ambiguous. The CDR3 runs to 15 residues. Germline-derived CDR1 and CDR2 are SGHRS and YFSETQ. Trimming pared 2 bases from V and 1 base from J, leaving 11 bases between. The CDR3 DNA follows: TGCGCCAGCAGCTTCGACCCCTGGGGCACAGATACGCAGTATTTT. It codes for CASSFDPWGTDTQYF.

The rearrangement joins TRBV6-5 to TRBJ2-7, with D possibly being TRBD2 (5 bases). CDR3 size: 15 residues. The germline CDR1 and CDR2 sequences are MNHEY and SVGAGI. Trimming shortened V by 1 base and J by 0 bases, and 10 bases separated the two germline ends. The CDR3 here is CASSYFSAGSYEQYF. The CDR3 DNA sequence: TGTGCCAGCAGTTACTTTAGCGCAGGCTCCTACGAGCAGTACTTC.

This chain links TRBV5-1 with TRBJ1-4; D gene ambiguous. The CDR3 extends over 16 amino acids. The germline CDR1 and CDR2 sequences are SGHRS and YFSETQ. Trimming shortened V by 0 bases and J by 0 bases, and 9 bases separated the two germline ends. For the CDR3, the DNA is TGCGCCAGCAGCTTGGAGGGCCCTGCAACTAATGAAAAACTGTTTTTT. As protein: CASSLEGPATNEKLFF.

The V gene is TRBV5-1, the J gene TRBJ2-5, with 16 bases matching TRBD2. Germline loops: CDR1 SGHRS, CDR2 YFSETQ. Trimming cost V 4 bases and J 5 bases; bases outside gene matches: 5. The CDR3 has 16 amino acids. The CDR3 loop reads CASSPGTSGGAETQYF. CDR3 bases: TGCGCCAGCAGCCCGGGGACTAGCGGGGGGGCTGAGACCCAGTACTTC.

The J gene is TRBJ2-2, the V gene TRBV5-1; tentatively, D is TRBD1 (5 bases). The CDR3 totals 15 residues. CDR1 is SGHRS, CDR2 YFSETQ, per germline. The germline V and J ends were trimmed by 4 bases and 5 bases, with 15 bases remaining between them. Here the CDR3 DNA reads TGCGCCAGCAGCCCCTCGATACAGGCTACCGGGGAGCTGTTTTTT. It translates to CASSPSIQATGELFF.

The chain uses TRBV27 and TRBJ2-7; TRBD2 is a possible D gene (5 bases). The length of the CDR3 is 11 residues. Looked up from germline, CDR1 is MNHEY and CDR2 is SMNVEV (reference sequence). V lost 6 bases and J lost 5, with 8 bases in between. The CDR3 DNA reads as TGTGCCAGCAGGCTCGGGGACGAGCAGTACTTC. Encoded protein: CASRLGDEQYF.

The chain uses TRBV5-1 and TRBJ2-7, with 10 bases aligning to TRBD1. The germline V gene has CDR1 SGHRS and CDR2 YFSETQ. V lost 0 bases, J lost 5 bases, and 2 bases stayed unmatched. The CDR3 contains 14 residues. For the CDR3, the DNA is TGCGCCAGCAGCTTGGGACAGGGGGCCAACGAGCAGTACTTC. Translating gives CASSLGQGANEQYF. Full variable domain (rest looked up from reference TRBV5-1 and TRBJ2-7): KAGVTQTPRYLIKTRGQQVTLSCSPISGHRSVSWYQQTPGQGLQFLFEYFSETQRNKGNFPGRFSGRQFSNSRSEMNVSTLELGDSALYLCASSLGQGANEQYFGPGTRLTVT.

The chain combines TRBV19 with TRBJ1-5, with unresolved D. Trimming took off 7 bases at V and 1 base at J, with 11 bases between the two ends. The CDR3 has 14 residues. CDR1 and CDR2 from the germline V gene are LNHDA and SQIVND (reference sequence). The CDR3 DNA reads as TGTGCCAGTAATTGGGGAGAGAGCAATCAGCCCCAGCATTTT. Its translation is CASNWGESNQPQHF. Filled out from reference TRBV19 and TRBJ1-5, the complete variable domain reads DGGITQSPKYLFRKEGQNVTLSCEQNLNHDAMYWYRQDPGQGLRLIYYSQIVNDFQKGDIAEGYSVSREKKESFPLTVTSAQKNPTAFYLCASNWGESNQPQHFGDGTRLSIL.

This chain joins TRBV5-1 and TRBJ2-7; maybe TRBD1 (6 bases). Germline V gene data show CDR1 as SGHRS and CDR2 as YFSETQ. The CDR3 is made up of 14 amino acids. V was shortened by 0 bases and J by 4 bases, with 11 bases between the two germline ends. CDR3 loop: CASSLDGGRYEQYF. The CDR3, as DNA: TGCGCCAGCAGCTTGGATGGGGGCAGGTACGAGCAGTACTTC.

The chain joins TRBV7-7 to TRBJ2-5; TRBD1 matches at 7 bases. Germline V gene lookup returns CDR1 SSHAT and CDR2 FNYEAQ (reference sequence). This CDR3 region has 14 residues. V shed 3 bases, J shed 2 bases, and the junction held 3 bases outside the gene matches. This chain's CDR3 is CASSFPGQQETQYF. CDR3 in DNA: TGTGCCAGCAGCTTTCCGGGACAGCAAGAGACCCAGTACTTC. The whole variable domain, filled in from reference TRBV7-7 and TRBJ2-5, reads GAGVSQSPRYKVTKRGQDVTLRCDPISSHATLYWYQQALGQGPEFLTYFNYEAQPDKSGLPSDRFSAERPEGSISTLTIQRTEQRDSAMYRCASSFPGQQETQYFGPGTRLLVL.

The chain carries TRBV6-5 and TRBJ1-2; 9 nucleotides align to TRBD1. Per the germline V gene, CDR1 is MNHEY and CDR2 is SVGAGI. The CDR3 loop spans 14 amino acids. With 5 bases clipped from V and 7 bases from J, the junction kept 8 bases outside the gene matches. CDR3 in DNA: TGTGCCAGCAGTCGCACAGGGGGCACATTTGGCTACACCTTC. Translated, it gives CASSRTGGTFGYTF.

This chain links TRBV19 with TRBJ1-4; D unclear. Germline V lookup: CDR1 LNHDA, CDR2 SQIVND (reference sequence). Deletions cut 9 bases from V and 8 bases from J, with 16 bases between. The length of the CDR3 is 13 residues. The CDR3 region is CASLHRPAEKLFF. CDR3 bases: TGTGCCAGCCTGCATAGGCCAGCCGAAAAACTGTTTTTT.

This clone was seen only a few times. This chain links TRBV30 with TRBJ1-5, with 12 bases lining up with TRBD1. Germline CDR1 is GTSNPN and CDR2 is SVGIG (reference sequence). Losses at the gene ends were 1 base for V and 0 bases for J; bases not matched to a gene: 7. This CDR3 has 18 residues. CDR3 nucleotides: TGTGCCTGGAGTGCAGGGACAGGGGGCTACCTTAGCAATCAGCCCCAGCATTTT. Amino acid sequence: CAWSAGTGGYLSNQPQHF.

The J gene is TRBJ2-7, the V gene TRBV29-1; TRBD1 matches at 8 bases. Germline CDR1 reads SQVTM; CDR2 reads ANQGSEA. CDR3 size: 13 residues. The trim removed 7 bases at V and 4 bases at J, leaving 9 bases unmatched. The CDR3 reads CSGRGQGPYEQYF. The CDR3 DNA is TGCAGCGGGCGAGGACAGGGCCCGTACGAGCAGTACTTC.

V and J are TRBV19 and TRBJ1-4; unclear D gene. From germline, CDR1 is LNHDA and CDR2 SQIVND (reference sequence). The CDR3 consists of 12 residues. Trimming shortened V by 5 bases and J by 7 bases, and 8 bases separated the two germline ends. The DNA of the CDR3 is TGTGCCAGTAGTGCCAGCCCTGAAAAACTGTTTTTT. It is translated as CASSASPEKLFF.

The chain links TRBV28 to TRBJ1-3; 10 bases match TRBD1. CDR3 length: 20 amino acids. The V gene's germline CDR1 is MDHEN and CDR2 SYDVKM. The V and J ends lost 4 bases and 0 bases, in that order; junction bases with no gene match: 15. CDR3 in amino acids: CASSSPIPDRGESSGNTIYF. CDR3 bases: TGTGCCAGCAGTTCCCCAATCCCGGACAGGGGGGAAAGCTCTGGAAACACCATATATTTT.

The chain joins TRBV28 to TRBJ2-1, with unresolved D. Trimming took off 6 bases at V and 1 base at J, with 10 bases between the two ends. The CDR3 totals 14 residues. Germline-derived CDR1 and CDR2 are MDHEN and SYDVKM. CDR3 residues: CASSFISSYNEQFF. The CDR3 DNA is TGTGCCAGCAGCTTTATAAGTTCCTACAATGAGCAGTTCTTC.

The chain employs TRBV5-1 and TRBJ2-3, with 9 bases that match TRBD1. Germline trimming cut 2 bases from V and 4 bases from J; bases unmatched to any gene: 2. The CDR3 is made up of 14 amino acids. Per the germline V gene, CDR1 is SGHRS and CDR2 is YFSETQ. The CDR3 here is CASSLQGAPDTQYF. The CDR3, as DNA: TGCGCCAGCAGCTTACAGGGGGCGCCAGATACGCAGTATTTT.

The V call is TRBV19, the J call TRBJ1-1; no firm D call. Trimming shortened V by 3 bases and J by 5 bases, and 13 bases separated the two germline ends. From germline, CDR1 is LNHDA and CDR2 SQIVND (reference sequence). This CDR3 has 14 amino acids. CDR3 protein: CASSIAPGGTEAFF. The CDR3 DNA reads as TGTGCCAGTAGTATCGCTCCGGGAGGGACTGAAGCTTTCTTT.

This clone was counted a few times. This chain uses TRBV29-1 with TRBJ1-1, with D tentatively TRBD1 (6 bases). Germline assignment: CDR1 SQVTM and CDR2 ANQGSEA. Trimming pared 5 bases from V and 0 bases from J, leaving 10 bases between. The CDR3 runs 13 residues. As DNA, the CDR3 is TGCAGCGTTCGGACAGACATGAACACTGAAGCTTTCTTT. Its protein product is CSVRTDMNTEAFF.

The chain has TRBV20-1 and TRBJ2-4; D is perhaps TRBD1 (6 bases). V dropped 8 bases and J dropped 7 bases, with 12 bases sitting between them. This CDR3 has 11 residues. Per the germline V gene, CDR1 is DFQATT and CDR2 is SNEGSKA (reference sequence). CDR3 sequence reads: CSSSGENIQYF. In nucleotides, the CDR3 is TGCAGTTCCTCAGGGGAGAACATTCAGTACTTC.

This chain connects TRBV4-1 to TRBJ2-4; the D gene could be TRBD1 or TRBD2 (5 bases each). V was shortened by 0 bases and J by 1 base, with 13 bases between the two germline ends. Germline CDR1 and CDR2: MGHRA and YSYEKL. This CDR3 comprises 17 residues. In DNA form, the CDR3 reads TGCGCCAGCAGCCAAGATGGGGGATTGGGTGCCAAAAACATTCAGTACTTC. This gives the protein CASSQDGGLGAKNIQYF.

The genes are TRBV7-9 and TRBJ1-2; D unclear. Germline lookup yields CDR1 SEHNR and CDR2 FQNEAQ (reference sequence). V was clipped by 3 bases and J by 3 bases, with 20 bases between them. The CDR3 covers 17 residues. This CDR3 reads CASSLGRTREYHYGYTF. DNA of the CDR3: TGTGCCAGCAGCTTGGGCCGCACAAGGGAATACCACTATGGCTACACCTTC. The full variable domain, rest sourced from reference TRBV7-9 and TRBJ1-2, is DTGVSQNPRHKITKRGQNVTFRCDPISEHNRLYWYRQTLGQGPEFLTYFQNEAQLEKSRLLSDRFSAERPKGSFSTLEIQRTEQGDSAMYLCASSLGRTREYHYGYTFGSGTRLTVV.

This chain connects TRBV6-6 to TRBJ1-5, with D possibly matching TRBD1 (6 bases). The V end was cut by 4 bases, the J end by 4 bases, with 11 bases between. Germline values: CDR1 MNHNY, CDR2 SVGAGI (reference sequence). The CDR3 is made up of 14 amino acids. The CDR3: CASSSGQPNQPQHF. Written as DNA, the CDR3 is TGTGCCAGCAGTTCGGGACAACCTAATCAGCCCCAGCATTTT.

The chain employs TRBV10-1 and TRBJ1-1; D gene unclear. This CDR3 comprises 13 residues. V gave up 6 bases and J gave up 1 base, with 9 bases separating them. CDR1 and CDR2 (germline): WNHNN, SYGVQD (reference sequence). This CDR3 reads CASSNTGNTEAFF. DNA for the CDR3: TGCGCCAGCAGCAATACGGGGAACACTGAAGCTTTCTTT.